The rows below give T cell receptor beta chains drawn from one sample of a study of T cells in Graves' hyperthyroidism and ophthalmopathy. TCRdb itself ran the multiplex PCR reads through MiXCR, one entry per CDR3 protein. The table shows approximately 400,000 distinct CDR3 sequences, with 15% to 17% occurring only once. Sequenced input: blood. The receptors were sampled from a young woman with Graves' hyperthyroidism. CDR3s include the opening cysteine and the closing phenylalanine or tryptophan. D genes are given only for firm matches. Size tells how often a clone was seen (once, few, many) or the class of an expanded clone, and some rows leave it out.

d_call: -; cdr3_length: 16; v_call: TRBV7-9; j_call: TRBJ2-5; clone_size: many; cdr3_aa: CASSLEGFGIRETQYF; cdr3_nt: TGTGCCAGCAGCTTAGAAGGGTTCGGTATAAGGGAGACCCAGTACTTC
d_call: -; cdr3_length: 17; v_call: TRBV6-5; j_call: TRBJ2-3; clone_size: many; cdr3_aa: CASSYSSSLLLRDTQYF; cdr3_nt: TGTGCCAGCAGTTACTCTAGCAGCCTACTCTTAAGAGATACGCAGTATTTT
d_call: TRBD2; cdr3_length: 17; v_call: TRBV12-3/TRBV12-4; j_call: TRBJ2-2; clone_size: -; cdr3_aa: CAGSGPRREGRTGELFF; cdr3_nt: TGTGCCGGCAGCGGGCCCCGCAGGGAGGGGCGCACCGGGGAGCTGTTTTTT
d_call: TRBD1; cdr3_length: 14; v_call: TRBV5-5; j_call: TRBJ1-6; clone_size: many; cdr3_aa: CASSIGTDNSPLHF; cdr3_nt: TGTGCCAGCAGCATTGGGACAGATAATTCACCCCTCCACTTT
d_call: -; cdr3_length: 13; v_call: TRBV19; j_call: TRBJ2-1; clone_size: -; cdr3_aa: CASSIITEGEQFF; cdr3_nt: TGTGCCAGTAGTATTATAACCGAGGGTGAGCAGTTCTTC
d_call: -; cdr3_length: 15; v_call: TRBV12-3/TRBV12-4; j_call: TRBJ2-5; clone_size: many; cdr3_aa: CASSFQAGQQETQYF; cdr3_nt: TGTGCCAGCAGTTTTCAAGCGGGACAGCAAGAGACCCAGTACTTC
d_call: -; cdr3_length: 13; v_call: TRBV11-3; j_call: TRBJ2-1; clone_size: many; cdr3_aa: CASSLVPGAEQFF; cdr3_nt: TGTGCCAGCAGCTTAGTCCCGGGAGCTGAGCAGTTCTTC
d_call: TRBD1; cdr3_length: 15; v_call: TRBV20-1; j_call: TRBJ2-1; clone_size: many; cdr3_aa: CSASTGTDDYNEQFF; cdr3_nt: TGCAGTGCTTCCACCGGGACAGATGACTACAATGAGCAGTTCTTC
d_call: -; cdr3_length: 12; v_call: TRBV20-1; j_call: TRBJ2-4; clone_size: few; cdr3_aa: CSALQGGNIQYF; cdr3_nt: TGCAGTGCTCTCCAGGGTGGAAACATTCAGTACTTC
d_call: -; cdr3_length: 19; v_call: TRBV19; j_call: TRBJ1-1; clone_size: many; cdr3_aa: CASMGLPRFLGGVNTEAFF; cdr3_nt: TGTGCCAGTATGGGGCTCCCTCGTTTCCTGGGCGGCGTGAACACTGAAGCTTTCTTT
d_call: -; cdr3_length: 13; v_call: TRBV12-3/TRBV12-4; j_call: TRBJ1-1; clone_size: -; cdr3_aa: CASRGHLNTEAFF; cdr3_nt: TGTGCCAGCAGAGGACACTTGAACACTGAAGCTTTCTTT
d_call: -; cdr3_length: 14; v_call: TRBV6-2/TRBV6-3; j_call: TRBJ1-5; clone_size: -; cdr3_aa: CASSAGSGNQPQHF; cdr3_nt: TGTGCCAGCAGTGCAGGCTCGGGGAATCAGCCCCAGCATTTT
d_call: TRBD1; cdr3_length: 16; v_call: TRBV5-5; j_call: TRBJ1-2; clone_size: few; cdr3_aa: CASSWETGDFDYGYTF; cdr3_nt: TGTGCCAGCAGCTGGGAGACAGGGGACTTTGACTATGGCTACACCTTC
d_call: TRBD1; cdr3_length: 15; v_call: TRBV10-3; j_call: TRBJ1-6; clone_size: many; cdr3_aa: CAIGPTGGGNSPLHF; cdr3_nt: TGTGCCATCGGGCCGACAGGGGGCGGGAATTCACCCCTCCACTTT
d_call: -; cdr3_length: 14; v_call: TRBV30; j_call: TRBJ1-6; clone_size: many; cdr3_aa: CAWRTDSYNSPLHF; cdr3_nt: TGTGCCTGGAGAACAGACTCCTATAATTCACCCCTCCACTTT
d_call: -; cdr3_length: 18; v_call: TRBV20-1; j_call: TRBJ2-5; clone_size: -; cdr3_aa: CSARGFRSTTATQETQYF; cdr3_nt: TGCAGTGCTAGAGGTTTCCGGTCTACTACAGCAACCCAAGAGACCCAGTACTTC
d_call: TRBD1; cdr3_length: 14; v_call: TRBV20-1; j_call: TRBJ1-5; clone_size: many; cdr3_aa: CSARTGVGNQPQHF; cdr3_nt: TGCAGTGCCCGGACAGGGGTCGGCAATCAGCCCCAGCATTTT
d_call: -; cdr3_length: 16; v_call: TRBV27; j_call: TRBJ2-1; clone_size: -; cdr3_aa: CASRHSPRGIYNEQFF; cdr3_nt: TGTGCCAGCAGACATAGCCCCAGAGGTATCTACAATGAGCAGTTCTTC
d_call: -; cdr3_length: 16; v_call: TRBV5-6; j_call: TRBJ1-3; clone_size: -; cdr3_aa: CASMLQSAVSGNTIYF; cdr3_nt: TGTGCCAGCATGCTCCAGTCCGCAGTCTCTGGAAACACCATATATTTT
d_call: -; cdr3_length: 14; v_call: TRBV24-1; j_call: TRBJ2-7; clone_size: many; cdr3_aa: CATSDSRTRYEQYF; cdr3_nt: TGTGCCACCAGTGATTCCCGGACCCGCTACGAGCAGTACTTC
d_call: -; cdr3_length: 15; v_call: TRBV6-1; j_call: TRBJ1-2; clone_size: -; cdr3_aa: CASSSPLGGNYGYTF; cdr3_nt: TGTGCCAGCAGCTCCCCGCTAGGGGGTAACTATGGCTACACCTTC
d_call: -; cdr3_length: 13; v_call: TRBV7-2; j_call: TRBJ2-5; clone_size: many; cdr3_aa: CASSLVVRETQYF; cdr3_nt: TGTGCCAGCAGCTTAGTCGTCAGAGAGACCCAGTACTTC
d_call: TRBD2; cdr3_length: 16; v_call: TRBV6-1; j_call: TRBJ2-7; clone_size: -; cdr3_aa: CASSEFGTSGPYEQYF; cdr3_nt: TGTGCCAGCAGTGAGTTTGGGACTAGCGGACCCTACGAGCAGTACTTC
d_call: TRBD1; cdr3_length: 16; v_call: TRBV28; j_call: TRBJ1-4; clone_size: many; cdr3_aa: CASSSQGEVPYEKLFF; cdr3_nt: TGTGCCAGCAGTAGTCAGGGGGAAGTCCCCTATGAAAAACTGTTTTTT
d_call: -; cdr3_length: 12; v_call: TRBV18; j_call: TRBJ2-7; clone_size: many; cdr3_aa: CASSPNRDEQYF; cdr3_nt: TGTGCCAGCTCGCCCAATAGGGACGAGCAGTACTTC
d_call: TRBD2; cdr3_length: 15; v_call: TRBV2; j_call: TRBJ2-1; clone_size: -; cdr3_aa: CASSRLAGGTNEQFF; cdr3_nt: TGTGCCAGCAGCAGACTAGCGGGAGGGACCAATGAGCAGTTCTTC
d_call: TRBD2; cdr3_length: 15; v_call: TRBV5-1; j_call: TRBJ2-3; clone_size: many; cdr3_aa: CASSSSGSEPDTQYF; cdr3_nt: TGCGCCAGCAGCTCTAGCGGGTCGGAGCCAGATACGCAGTATTTT
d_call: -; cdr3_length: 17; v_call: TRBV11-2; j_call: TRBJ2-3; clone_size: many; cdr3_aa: CASSPSDLNRGTDTQYF; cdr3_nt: TGTGCCAGCAGCCCAAGCGACCTAAACCGGGGCACAGATACGCAGTATTTT
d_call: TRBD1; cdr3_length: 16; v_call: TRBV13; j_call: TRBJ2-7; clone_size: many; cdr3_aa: CASSLPGTGVVYEQYF; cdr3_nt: TGTGCCAGCAGCTTGCCCGGGACAGGGGTAGTGTACGAGCAGTACTTC
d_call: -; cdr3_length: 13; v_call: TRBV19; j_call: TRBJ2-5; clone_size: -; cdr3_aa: CASSIGGRKTQYF; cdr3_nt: TGTGCCAGTAGTATTGGGGGGAGAAAGACCCAGTACTTC
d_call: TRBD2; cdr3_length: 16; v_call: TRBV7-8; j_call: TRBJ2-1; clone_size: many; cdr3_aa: CASSLISGGTTNEQFF; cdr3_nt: TGTGCCAGCAGCTTAATCTCCGGGGGGACTACCAATGAGCAGTTCTTC
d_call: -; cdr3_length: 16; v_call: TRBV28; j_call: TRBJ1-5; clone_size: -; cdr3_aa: CASSFVWGDSNQPQHF; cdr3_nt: TGTGCCAGCAGTTTTGTTTGGGGAGATAGCAATCAGCCCCAGCATTTT
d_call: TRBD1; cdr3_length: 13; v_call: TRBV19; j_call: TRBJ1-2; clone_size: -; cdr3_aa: CASRSTGNHGYTF; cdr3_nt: TGTGCCAGTAGATCGACAGGGAACCACGGCTACACCTTC
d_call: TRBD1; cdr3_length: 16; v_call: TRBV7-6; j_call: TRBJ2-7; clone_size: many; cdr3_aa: CASSSWTGGASYEQYF; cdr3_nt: TGTGCCAGCAGCTCTTGGACAGGGGGCGCTTCCTACGAGCAGTACTTC
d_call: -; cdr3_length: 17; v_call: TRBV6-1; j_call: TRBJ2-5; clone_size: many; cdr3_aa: CASTEMVVGTGLETQYF; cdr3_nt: TGTGCCAGCACAGAAATGGTGGTAGGAACAGGGCTGGAGACCCAGTACTTC
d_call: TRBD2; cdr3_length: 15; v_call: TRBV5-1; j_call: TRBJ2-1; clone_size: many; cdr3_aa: CASSIAGGPGNEQFF; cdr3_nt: TGCGCCAGCAGTATAGCGGGGGGGCCAGGCAATGAGCAGTTCTTC
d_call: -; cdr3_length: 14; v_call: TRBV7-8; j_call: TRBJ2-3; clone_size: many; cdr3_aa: CASSPRGGTDTQYF; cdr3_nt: TGTGCCAGCAGCCCCAGGGGAGGGACGGATACGCAGTATTTT
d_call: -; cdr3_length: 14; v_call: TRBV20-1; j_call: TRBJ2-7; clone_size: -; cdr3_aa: CSARMAGSFYEQYF; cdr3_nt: TGCAGTGCTCGAATGGCAGGGTCCTTTTACGAGCAGTACTTC
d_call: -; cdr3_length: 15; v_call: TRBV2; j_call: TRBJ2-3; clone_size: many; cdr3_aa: CASRLRGGITDTQYF; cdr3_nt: TGTGCCAGTAGACTCAGGGGGGGAATCACAGATACGCAGTATTTT
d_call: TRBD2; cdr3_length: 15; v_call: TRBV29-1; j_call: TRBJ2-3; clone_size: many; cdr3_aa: CSDLTSGRDTDTQYF; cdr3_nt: TGCAGCGACCTGACTAGCGGGAGGGACACAGATACGCAGTATTTT
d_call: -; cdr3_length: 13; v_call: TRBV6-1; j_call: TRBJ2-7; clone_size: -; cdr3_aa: CASSRDRYYEQYF; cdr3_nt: TGTGCCAGCAGTCGGGACCGTTACTACGAGCAGTACTTC
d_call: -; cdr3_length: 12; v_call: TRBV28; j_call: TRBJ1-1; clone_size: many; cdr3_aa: CASRIGGGNAFF; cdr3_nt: TGTGCCAGCCGGATAGGGGGAGGGAACGCTTTCTTT
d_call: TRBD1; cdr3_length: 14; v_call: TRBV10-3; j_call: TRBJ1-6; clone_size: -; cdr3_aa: CAINPTGRGSPLHF; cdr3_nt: TGTGCCATCAACCCGACAGGGCGGGGATCACCCCTCCACTTT
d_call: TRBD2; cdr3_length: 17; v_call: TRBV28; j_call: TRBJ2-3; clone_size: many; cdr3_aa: CASNAGDEEEISDTQYF; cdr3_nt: TGTGCCAGCAACGCGGGGGACGAGGAGGAGATATCAGATACGCAGTATTTT
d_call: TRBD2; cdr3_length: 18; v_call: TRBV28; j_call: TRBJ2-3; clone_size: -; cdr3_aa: CASSFKLAGGSSTDTQYF; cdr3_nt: TGTGCCAGCAGTTTTAAGCTAGCGGGGGGCTCATCCACAGATACGCAGTATTTT